The clone carrying this T cell receptor beta chain was detected only a few times. Patients were excluded for uncontrolled infection, other autoimmune disease, pregnancy or lactation. TCR beta CDR3 sequences were amplified from RNA transcripts. TCR CDR3 regions were first amplified by RT-PCR with HTBI primers. TCRdb re-derived calls from the multiplex PCR reads in MiXCR, one entry per CDR3 protein. The table has approximately 410,000 distinct CDR3 sequences, roughly 14% seen once. The data were taken from a study of T cells in Graves' hyperthyroidism and ophthalmopathy. On the study more broadly: Peripheral blood draws took place at initial diagnosis, ahead of any treatment.

Per germline, CDR1 DFQATT and CDR2 SNEGSKA (reference sequence). The CDR3 spans 12 residues. The V end lost 7 bases, the J end lost 0 bases, and 8 bases lay between the germline ends. The TCR was taken from a man between 18 and 29 years old with Graves' ophthalmopathy. Sequencing input: blood. The chain carries TRBV20-1 and TRBJ2-3; no reliable D call. CDR3 protein: CSGLTSTDTQYF. CDR3 sequence (DNA): TGCAGTGGTTTGACAAGCACAGATACGCAGTATTTT.